What follows are 3 T cell receptor beta chains derived from one specimen sequenced in a study of blood T cell repertoires in COVID-19. Data came from immunoSEQ multiplex PCR; TCRdb stores just in-frame clones and leaves some out. Counted here are 200,000 or so clones, 70% to 90% occurring once; the ten biggest clones make up 6% to 7.5%. The source material was PBMCs or T cells enriched from blood (not recorded which). The receptors stem from a middle-aged woman with acute COVID-19.

The V call is TRBV5-1, the J call TRBJ1-4; TRBD1 aligns across 8 bases. This CDR3 comprises 14 residues. The ends lost 3 bases at V and 8 bases at J; junction bases unmatched: 6. Germline assignment: CDR1 SGHRS and CDR2 YFSETQ. CDR3 DNA: TGCGCCAGCAGCTCCGGGACAGGAAGGGAAAAACTGTTTTTT. This codes for CASSSGTGREKLFF.

V and J are TRBV3-1 (or the pseudogene TRBV3-2) and TRBJ2-3, with TRBD2 identical over 13 bases. With V trimmed by 4 bases and J by 9 bases, 7 bases remained unmatched. Per germline, CDR1 LGHDT and CDR2 YNNKEL (reference sequence). This CDR3 has 15 amino acids. The CDR3 DNA reads as TGTGCCAGCAGCCTGACTAGCGGGGGGTCAGGCACGCAGTATTTT. As protein: CASSLTSGGSGTQYF.

The chain couples TRBV11-3 to TRBJ2-1, with D perhaps TRBD1 (6 bases). CDR3 length: 17 residues. The V end was cut by 5 bases, the J end by 0 bases, with 17 bases between. The V gene's germline CDR1 is SGHNT and CDR2 YENEEA. This CDR3 is CASSALQGPSSYNEQFF. In nucleotides, the CDR3 is TGTGCCAGCAGCGCTCTACAGGGACCGAGCTCCTACAATGAGCAGTTCTTC. Based on the CDR3 plus reference TRBV11-3 and TRBJ2-1, the full variable domain is EAGVVQSPRYKIIEKKQPVAFWCNPISGHNTLYWYLQNLGQGPELLIRYENEEAVDDSQLPKDRFSAERLKGVDSTLKIQPAELGDSAVYLCASSALQGPSSYNEQFFGPGTRLTVL.